This TCR beta chain was identified in a study of blood T cell repertoires in COVID-19. Looking at the study overall: T cells, B-cell-depleted T cells, or PBMCs supplied cDNA or gDNA.

The CDR3 loop spans 14 amino acids. Germline V gives CDR1 SEHNR, CDR2 FQNEAQ (reference sequence). Trimming left V 6 bases short and J 5 bases short, with 16 bases between. Authors' data handling: Amplification from reference gene primers served as the basis for estimated nucleated cell counts. Measured with immunoSEQ multiplex PCR; TCRdb has only the in-frame clones, and not every one. For V, J and clone size, that table is used; D and trimming come from the DNA. The repertoire holds a few hundred thousand clones, with roughly four fifths as singletons. What was sequenced was peripheral blood. The sequence came from a woman between 70 and 85 years old with COVID-19, enrolled during active disease. The V call is TRBV7-9, the J call TRBJ1-1; D perhaps matches TRBD1 (5 bases). The CDR3 DNA sequence: TGTGCCAGCAGTTCTACGACGGGGGGGACTGAAGCTTTCTTT. Protein product: CASSSTTGGTEAFF.